The clone carrying this T cell receptor beta chain was seen more than once but under ten times. Sorting selected naive CD8 T cells with a CD8+CD4-CCR7+CD45RA+ phenotype. The sample is drawn from a study of molecular identifiers for immune sequencing clone quantification. The germline CDR1 and CDR2 sequences are MDHEN and SYDVKM. The CDR3 totals 14 residues. Trimming at V came to 5 bases and at J to 6 bases, leaving 7 bases not matched to a gene. MiXCR, run by TCRdb on the PCR reads, gives a single entry per CDR3 protein. The sample lists approximately 40,000 distinct CDR3 sequences, about a fifth seen once, with more than 6% in the top ten.

The chain employs TRBV28 and TRBJ1-5; 7 bases match TRBD1. The material sequenced was naive CD8+ T cells from blood, with Jurkat cell RNA spiked in. Noted subset: FACS-sorted CD8+CD4-CCR7+CD45RA+ naive T cells. The clonotype was recovered from a human donor in good health. Some libraries in this study had Jurkat cell RNA spiked in. The CDR3 DNA sequence: TGTGCCAGCAGTACCTCAACAGGGGCTCAGCCCCAGCATTTT. As protein: CASSTSTGAQPQHF. Full variable domain (rest looked up from reference TRBV28 and TRBJ1-5): DVKVTQSSRYLVKRTGEKVFLECVQDMDHENMFWYRQDPGLGLRLIYFSYDVKMKEKGDIPEGYSVSREKKERFSLILESASTNQTSMYLCASSTSTGAQPQHFGDGTRLSIL.